This T cell receptor beta chain is from a study of early T cells in non-severe SARS-CoV-2 infection. Study details: Sequencing input comprised bulk RNA from unsorted whole blood; chain pairing was not available. Overall study results and limits: Anti-spike CD8 specificities were favored by VDJdb matching, whose results missed private and CD4 specificities.

This clonotype is categorized as medium-sized. As yet, its antigen is unknown. Tagging with unique molecular identifiers was applied to individual cDNA molecules. Each CDR3 protein gets one entry after TCRdb re-called the 5' RACE reads with MiXCR. The sample contains 35,000 to 45,000 distinct CDR3 sequences, 12% of which appear only once. With 1 base removed from V and 1 base from J, the gap between germline ends came to 13 bases. Germline V gives CDR1 MGHRA, CDR2 YSYEKL. CDR3 size: 16 residues. Input material: whole blood. The receptor's source is an adult who was a healthcare worker with PCR-confirmed SARS-CoV-2 infection or an uninfected control (not recorded which). V is TRBV4-1 and J is TRBJ1-1; tentatively, D is TRBD1 (5 bases). The CDR3 region has the DNA TGCGCCAGCAGCCAAGTATTGAGGGGAGCGAACACTGAAGCTTTCTTT. It codes for CASSQVLRGANTEAFF.